A single sample gave rise to the 27 T cell receptor beta chains below, sequenced in a study of blood T cell repertoires in COVID-19. TCRdb keeps only in-frame clones here, not all; method: immunoSEQ multiplex PCR. The table has a few hundred thousand clones, 85% seen once. The sample was PBMCs or T cells enriched from blood (not recorded which). The receptors originated from a man between 40 and 49 years old who had recovered from COVID-19.

V and J are TRBV12-3 or TRBV12-4 and TRBJ1-2; tentative D call: TRBD1 (6 bases). V was clipped by 6 bases and J by 5 bases, with 13 bases between them. The CDR3 has 13 residues. The CDR3 bases are TGTGCCAGCAGCCGGACAGAAAATTATGGCTACACCTTC. It codes for CASSRTENYGYTF.

The CDR3 region has the DNA TGTGCCAGCAGCTTAGTAGGGCCGGCGACTAGCGGGACTTACAATGAGCAGTTCTTC. Its protein is CASSLVGPATSGTYNEQFF. V is TRBV7-2 and J is TRBJ2-1; 11 bases line up with TRBD2. V was pared by 1 base and J by 4 bases, with 12 bases of the junction left unmatched. The V gene's germline CDR1 is SGHTA and CDR2 FQGNSA. The CDR3 consists of 19 residues.

The gene calls are TRBV5-8 and TRBJ1-1; no definite D call. Germline CDR1 is SGHTS and CDR2 is YDEGEE. Between the trimmed V and J ends, which lost 4 bases and 1 base, there was a span of 20 bases. CDR3 length: 17 amino acids. The CDR3 spells CASSEVLRSYKNTEAFF. The CDR3 region has the DNA TGTGCCAGCAGCGAAGTCCTCCGGAGCTATAAGAACACTGAAGCTTTCTTT.

The chain employs TRBV7-6 and TRBJ2-2; 15 bases are a match to TRBD2. CDR3 length: 18 residues. Trimming took 6 bases from V and 5 from J; bases not matched to a gene: 10. Per germline, CDR1 SGHVS and CDR2 FNYEAQ. CDR3 in amino acids: CASSSGTSGRQGTGELFF. Written as DNA, the CDR3 is TGTGCCAGCAGTTCCGGGACTAGCGGGAGGCAGGGGACCGGGGAGCTGTTTTTT.

The V gene is TRBV2, the J gene TRBJ2-7; the match to TRBD1 covers 8 bases. The CDR3 is 13 residues long. Germline CDR1 reads SNHLY; CDR2 reads FYNNEI. With 7 bases clipped from V and 4 bases from J, the junction kept 6 bases outside the gene matches. CDR3 DNA: TGTGCCAGCACCCACAGGGGGAGGTACGAGCAGTACTTC. This codes for CASTHRGRYEQYF.

The chain has TRBV2 and TRBJ2-2; 9 bases align to TRBD2. CDR3 length: 19 amino acids. V shed 6 bases and J 1 base; nucleotides not matched to a gene: 15. Germline V gene sequence: CDR1 SNHLY, CDR2 FYNNEI. For the CDR3, the DNA is TGTGCCAGCAGAGTCGCGAGCCGGACTAGCGCGAAGAACACCGGGGAGCTGTTTTTT. This gives the protein CASRVASRTSAKNTGELFF.

The rearrangement uses TRBV7-8 and TRBJ2-1; D is possibly TRBD2 (6 bases). The germline gives CDR1 SGHVS, CDR2 FQNEAQ. The V and J ends lost 2 bases and 10 bases respectively, with 9 bases between them. CDR3 length: 12 residues. As DNA, the CDR3 is TGTGCCAGCAGCTTAATCCGGGAGGAGCAGTTCTTC. Its protein product is CASSLIREEQFF.

The chain is built from TRBV28 and TRBJ2-1, with 11 bases aligning to TRBD1. V shed 8 bases, J shed 7 bases, and the junction held 4 bases outside the gene matches. Germline V gene lookup returns CDR1 MDHEN and CDR2 SYDVKM. CDR3 length: 13 amino acids. This chain's CDR3 is CASRGQGGNEQFF. In nucleotides, the CDR3 is TGTGCCAGCCGGGGACAGGGGGGAAATGAGCAGTTCTTC.

V is TRBV29-1 and J is TRBJ2-7; D might be TRBD2 (5 bases). This CDR3 has 11 residues. The germline gives CDR1 SQVTM, CDR2 ANQGSEA. V lost 5 bases to trimming and J lost 6 bases, with 11 bases between them. This CDR3 reads CSVRGMAEQYF. The CDR3 region has the DNA TGCAGCGTTCGAGGGATGGCCGAGCAGTACTTC.

J is TRBJ2-4 and V is TRBV24-1; 11 nucleotides align to TRBD2. This CDR3 spans 18 amino acids. The germline CDR1 and CDR2 sequences are KGHDR and SFDVKD. J lost 4 bases, V lost 2 bases, and 9 bases had no gene match. CDR3 sequence reads: CATSDSSGTSGDKNIQYF. The DNA for the CDR3 is TGTGCCACCAGTGATTCCTCCGGGACTAGCGGTGATAAAAACATTCAGTACTTC.

The V and J genes are TRBV28 and TRBJ1-1, with D possibly matching TRBD1 (5 bases). This CDR3 has 12 residues. The germline V gene has CDR1 MDHEN and CDR2 SYDVKM. V shed 11 bases and J shed 5 bases, with 15 bases lying between them. In DNA, the CDR3 is TGTGCCTGGGCGGGGCTGGGGACTGAAGCTTTCTTT. Amino acids: CAWAGLGTEAFF.

This chain uses TRBV2 with TRBJ2-2; TRBD2 matches at 8 bases. The V and J ends lost 8 bases and 0 bases, in that order; junction bases with no gene match: 5. CDR3 length: 15 amino acids. Germline assignment: CDR1 SNHLY and CDR2 FYNNEI. CDR3 in DNA: TGTGCCAGCGGGCTAGCGGGTACGAACACCGGGGAGCTGTTTTTT. This translates into CASGLAGTNTGELFF.

The genes are TRBV7-9 and TRBJ1-5, with no clear D. The germline CDR1 and CDR2 sequences are SEHNR and FQNEAQ (reference sequence). Trimming stripped 1 base from V and 6 bases from J, with 4 bases between. The CDR3 has 12 residues. CDR3 in amino acids: CASSLGSQPQHF. The CDR3 DNA reads as TGTGCCAGCAGCTTAGGGAGTCAGCCCCAGCATTTT.

The chain links TRBV29-1 to TRBJ2-7; weak D call: TRBD2 (5 bases). Germline V gene lookup returns CDR1 SQVTM and CDR2 ANQGSEA. The ends were cut back, 4 bases at V and 9 bases at J, with 13 bases in the middle. The CDR3 consists of 11 residues. The CDR3, as DNA: TGCAGCGTTGGTTCGGGGAAATGGCAGTACTTC. It codes for CSVGSGKWQYF.

The chain uses TRBV2 and TRBJ2-7, with 13 bases aligning to TRBD2. V was clipped by 6 bases and J by 3 bases; unmatched bases: 8. CDR1 and CDR2 from the germline V gene are SNHLY and FYNNEI. The CDR3 runs to 16 residues. CDR3: CASSAQGLAGVYEQYF. CDR3 DNA: TGTGCCAGCAGCGCCCAAGGACTAGCGGGAGTCTACGAGCAGTACTTC. Combining the CDR3 with reference TRBV2 and TRBJ2-7 gives the whole variable domain EPEVTQTPSHQVTQMGQEVILRCVPISNHLYFYWYRQILGQKVEFLVSFYNNEISEKSEIFDDQFSVERPDGSNFTLKIRSTKLEDSAMYFCASSAQGLAGVYEQYFGPGTRLTVT.

The rearrangement links TRBV9 to TRBJ1-3; weak D call: TRBD1 (5 bases). This CDR3 spans 16 amino acids. V was clipped by 0 bases and J by 2 bases, with 12 bases between them. In germline, CDR1 is SGDLS, CDR2 YYNGEE. CDR3 nucleotide sequence: TGTGCCAGCAGCGTAGAGGAGGGGTCTGCTGGAAACACCATATATTTT. Its translation: CASSVEEGSAGNTIYF.

In its sample, this clone was seen many times. V usage is TRBV12-5 and J usage is TRBJ2-3; the D gene is possibly TRBD2 (6 bases). V was clipped by 6 bases and J by 0 bases, with 10 bases between them. This CDR3 has 14 residues. CDR1 is LGHNT, CDR2 FRNRAP, per germline. The CDR3 DNA reads as TGTGCTAGTGGGCCCGGGACTAGCACAGATACGCAGTATTTT. Amino acid sequence: CASGPGTSTDTQYF.

The genes are TRBV5-1 and TRBJ2-1; 7 bases fit TRBD1. CDR3 length: 16 amino acids. Germline V gives CDR1 SGHRS, CDR2 YFSETQ. V was pared by 4 bases and J by 4 bases, with 11 bases of the junction left unmatched. This chain's CDR3 is CASSGTGASHYNEQFF. The CDR3 nucleotides read TGCGCCAGCAGCGGAACAGGGGCCTCACATTACAATGAGCAGTTCTTC. Using reference TRBV5-1 and TRBJ2-1 for the parts outside the CDR3, the full variable domain is KAGVTQTPRYLIKTRGQQVTLSCSPISGHRSVSWYQQTPGQGLQFLFEYFSETQRNKGNFPGRFSGRQFSNSRSEMNVSTLELGDSALYLCASSGTGASHYNEQFFGPGTRLTVL.

This sequence joins TRBV7-9 and TRBJ1-5; D call uncertain. The CDR3 length is 13 residues. Germline-derived CDR1 and CDR2 are SEHNR and FQNEAQ (reference sequence). With 1 base removed from V and 5 bases from J, the gap between germline ends came to 6 bases. CDR3 sequence: CASSLEQDQPQHF. The CDR3 DNA follows: TGTGCCAGCAGCTTAGAGCAGGATCAGCCCCAGCATTTT.

CDR3 DNA sequence: TGTGCCACCAGTGATCCGGGACAGAAGACCTACAATGAGCAGTTCTTC. It specifies CATSDPGQKTYNEQFF. The chain combines TRBV24-1 with TRBJ2-1; 7 nucleotides align to TRBD1. V gave up 3 bases and J gave up 2 bases; unmatched junction bases: 6. Germline V gene data show CDR1 as KGHDR and CDR2 as SFDVKD. The CDR3 covers 16 residues.

The chain recombines TRBV28 with TRBJ1-1, with a possible D match to TRBD1 (5 bases). Germline loops: CDR1 MDHEN, CDR2 SYDVKM. The CDR3 length is 14 residues. V gave up 7 bases and J gave up 1 base, with 13 bases separating them. The CDR3 DNA follows: TGTGCCAGCAATTTGGGGGGTACGAACACTGAAGCTTTCTTT. This codes for CASNLGGTNTEAFF.

This chain connects TRBV11-2 to TRBJ2-1, with 8 bases lining up with TRBD2. V lost 7 bases to trimming and J lost 4 bases; unmatched junction nucleotides: 6. The CDR3 covers 14 residues. The germline CDR1 and CDR2 sequences are SGHAT and FQNNGV. The CDR3 DNA reads as TGTGCCAGCAAGACTAGCGCCGAGTACAATGAGCAGTTCTTC. As protein: CASKTSAEYNEQFF.

The chain recombines TRBV5-1 with TRBJ2-1; 12 bases map to TRBD2. The CDR3 has 16 residues. The germline V gene has CDR1 SGHRS and CDR2 YFSETQ. V trimming: 2 bases; J trimming: 9 bases; junction bases outside the gene matches: 9. CDR3 region: CASSFLAGGPEGEQFF. The CDR3 DNA reads as TGCGCCAGCAGCTTTCTAGCGGGAGGGCCCGAGGGTGAGCAGTTCTTC.

In the case of this clone: The sample holds other DNA sequences that translate to the same CDR3. J is TRBJ1-5 and V is TRBV13, with unresolved D. V gave up 0 bases and J gave up 8 bases, with 5 bases separating them. Germline V gives CDR1 PRHDT, CDR2 FYEKMQ (reference sequence). The CDR3 covers 12 residues. The CDR3 region is CASSLGTEPQHF. In nucleotides, the CDR3 is TGTGCCAGCAGCTTAGGCACGGAGCCCCAGCATTTT.

The genes are TRBV6-1 and TRBJ1-5; the D gene is possibly TRBD1 (5 bases). The germline V gene has CDR1 MNHNS and CDR2 SASEGT. The CDR3 sequence is 17 residues long. The V and J ends lost 0 bases and 4 bases respectively, with 16 bases between them. DNA for the CDR3: TGTGCCAGCAGTGAAGCCCCCCCAGGGTTGAGAAATCAGCCCCAGCATTTT. Its translation is CASSEAPPGLRNQPQHF.

The chain combines TRBV6-5 with TRBJ1-1; 7 bases line up with TRBD1. Germline CDR1 MNHEY, CDR2 SVGAGI. The V and J ends lost 2 bases and 8 bases, in that order; junction bases with no gene match: 14. The length of the CDR3 is 16 residues. CDR3 DNA: TGTGCCAGCAGTTACAGTACAGGGGCTGCCCATGGAGAAGCTTTCTTT. It codes for CASSYSTGAAHGEAFF.

This rearrangement joins TRBV11-3 to TRBJ2-5, with TRBD2 matching over 8 bases. CDR1 is SGHNT and CDR2 is YENEEA in the germline V gene. V was clipped by 5 bases and J by 1 base; unmatched bases: 12. This CDR3 spans 17 amino acids. The DNA of the CDR3 is TGTGCCAGCAGCCCCGGGGTCCGGAGCGGGAGCCAAGAGACCCAGTACTTC. Amino acid sequence: CASSPGVRSGSQETQYF.